This passage covers 19 T cell receptor beta chains from one sample sequenced in a study of early T cells in non-severe SARS-CoV-2 infection. A single record per CDR3 protein comes from TCRdb applying MiXCR to the 5' RACE reads. The sample includes some 45,000 distinct CDR3 sequences, 3.5% to 5% of them seen just once. The sequenced material came from whole blood. All receptors derive from an adult who was a healthcare worker with PCR-confirmed SARS-CoV-2 infection or an uninfected control (not recorded which).

The J gene is TRBJ1-2, the V gene TRBV29-1; D remains ambiguous. V lost 4 bases and J 8 bases, leaving 8 bases between the germline ends. Germline V gene lookup returns CDR1 SQVTM and CDR2 ANQGSEA. The CDR3 spans 10 residues. For the CDR3, the DNA is TGCAGCGTTGGAGGGCCCGGCTACACCTTC. This encodes CSVGGPGYTF.

This clonotype appeared many times. The gene calls are TRBV6-1 and TRBJ1-2; D unresolved. V lost 3 bases and J 3 bases, leaving 5 bases between the germline ends. The CDR3 extends over 12 amino acids. Looked up from germline, CDR1 is MNHNS and CDR2 is SASEGT. In DNA, the CDR3 is TGTGCCAGCAGTGATAGTTACTATGGCTACACCTTC. Protein product: CASSDSYYGYTF.

This clonotype was recorded many times. The chain joins TRBV19 to TRBJ2-1; a possible D gene is TRBD1 (5 bases). From germline, CDR1 is LNHDA and CDR2 SQIVND (reference sequence). The CDR3 runs to 16 residues. The germline V and J ends were trimmed by 1 base and 6 bases, with 16 bases remaining between them. CDR3 sequence: CASSIAGPLGINEQFF. The CDR3 region has the DNA TGTGCCAGTAGTATAGCAGGGCCCCTAGGTATCAATGAGCAGTTCTTC. The full variable domain, with the rest looked up from reference TRBV19 and TRBJ2-1, is DGGITQSPKYLFRKEGQNVTLSCEQNLNHDAMYWYRQDPGQGLRLIYYSQIVNDFQKGDIAEGYSVSREKKESFPLTVTSAQKNPTAFYLCASSIAGPLGINEQFFGPGTRLTVL.

V and J are TRBV7-2 and TRBJ1-1, with 8 bases fitting TRBD1. Germline V gene sequence: CDR1 SGHTA, CDR2 FQGNSA. Trimming at V came to 2 bases and at J to 5 bases, leaving 4 bases not matched to a gene. This CDR3 is built from 14 residues. This chain's CDR3 is CASSLKGQVTEAFF. The CDR3, as DNA: TGTGCCAGCAGCTTAAAGGGACAGGTGACTGAAGCTTTCTTT.

This chain connects TRBV10-1 to TRBJ2-1; no reliable D call. The CDR3 runs to 13 residues. The V end was cut by 2 bases, the J end by 5 bases, with 7 bases between. Per the germline V gene, CDR1 is WNHNN and CDR2 is SYGVQD (reference sequence). The CDR3 loop is CASSEPDNNEQFF. DNA for the CDR3: TGCGCCAGCAGTGAGCCTGACAACAATGAGCAGTTCTTC.

This clonotype was picked up many times. V usage is TRBV6-5 and J usage is TRBJ2-7, with D possibly being TRBD1 or TRBD2 (6 bases each). Looked up from germline, CDR1 is MNHEY and CDR2 is SVGAGI. CDR3 length: 14 amino acids. V lost 0 bases and J lost 4, with 10 bases in between. In DNA form, the CDR3 reads TGTGCCAGCAGTTACTCGGGGGCGGGGTACGAGCAGTACTTC. Encoded protein: CASSYSGAGYEQYF.

This clonotype was seen repeatedly, ten times or more. The J gene is TRBJ2-7, the V gene TRBV21-1. TRBV21-1 is tagged as a pseudogene. This CDR3 contains 15 residues. The CDR3 DNA reads TGTGCCAGCAGCAAAACGCGACAGAGCTCCTACGAGCAGTACTTC. Amino acid sequence: CASSKTRQSSYEQYF.

In its sample, this clonotype was seen many times. The J gene is TRBJ2-1, the V gene TRBV7-9; 8 bases line up with TRBD2. This CDR3 has 16 amino acids. Germline CDR1 and CDR2: SEHNR and FQNEAQ (reference sequence). The V gene end was trimmed by 2 bases and the J gene end by 6 bases; junction bases not matched to a gene: 9. The CDR3, as DNA: TGTGCCAGCAGCTTATCCGGGACTAGTGTAAGCAATGAGCAGTTCTTC. This codes for CASSLSGTSVSNEQFF. The variable domain in full, completed from reference TRBV7-9 and TRBJ2-1, reads DTGVSQNPRHKITKRGQNVTFRCDPISEHNRLYWYRQTLGQGPEFLTYFQNEAQLEKSRLLSDRFSAERPKGSFSTLEIQRTEQGDSAMYLCASSLSGTSVSNEQFFGPGTRLTVL.

There are many counts of this clonotype. CDR3 sequence (DNA): TGCAGTGCTAGAGGAGGGGGGAGTCACGAGCAGTACTTC. Protein product: CSARGGGSHEQYF. The rearrangement joins TRBV20-1 to TRBJ2-7, with D tentatively TRBD1 or TRBD2 (6 bases each). The germline V gene has CDR1 DFQATT and CDR2 SNEGSKA (reference sequence). V lost 1 base and J 5 bases, leaving 12 bases between the germline ends. The CDR3 consists of 13 residues.

This clonotype was seen at least ten times. J is TRBJ2-1 and V is TRBV29-1, with 8 bases aligning to TRBD2. The CDR3 totals 15 residues. CDR1 is SQVTM and CDR2 is ANQGSEA in the germline V gene. The CDR3 is CTASPAGGIGDEQFF. CDR3 nucleotide sequence: TGCACCGCAAGTCCGGCGGGAGGAATAGGAGATGAGCAGTTCTTC.

With respect to this clonotype: Being one base from a much bigger clone, this may be a read error. This likely comes from a read error, as the CDR3 has no conserved phenylalanine or tryptophan at its end. The V and J genes are TRBV6-6 and TRBJ1-3, with a possible D match to TRBD1 (6 bases). Germline-derived CDR1 and CDR2 are MNHNY and SVGAGI (reference sequence). The CDR3 spans 13 residues. V lost 5 bases to trimming and J lost 9 bases, with 14 bases between them. Written as DNA, the CDR3 is TGTGCCAGCAGTAACCCCCAGGGGAGCACCATATATCTT. This encodes CASSNPQGSTIYL.

This clonotype was found a few times. The chain has TRBV18 and TRBJ2-1; 9 nucleotides match TRBD1. This CDR3 region has 17 residues. Germline CDR1 KGHSH, CDR2 LQKENI. V lost 5 bases and J lost 1; bases outside the gene matches: 9. CDR3 nucleotides: TGTGCCAGCTCAACCTTCGACGGGACAGGGTCCTACAATGAGCAGTTCTTC. As protein: CASSTFDGTGSYNEQFF.

This clonotype was observed many times. The chain employs TRBV7-9 and TRBJ1-2; unclear D gene. The germline V gene has CDR1 SEHNR and CDR2 FQNEAQ (reference sequence). V was clipped by 4 bases and J by 7 bases, with 13 bases between them. The CDR3 has 13 residues. The CDR3 is CASSSAARGGYTF. The CDR3 DNA is TGTGCCAGCAGCTCGGCAGCTCGGGGTGGCTACACCTTC. The whole variable domain, filled in from reference TRBV7-9 and TRBJ1-2, reads DTGVSQNPRHKITKRGQNVTFRCDPISEHNRLYWYRQTLGQGPEFLTYFQNEAQLEKSRLLSDRFSAERPKGSFSTLEIQRTEQGDSAMYLCASSSAARGGYTFGSGTRLTVV.

There are many counts of this clonotype. The rearrangement uses TRBV6-6 and TRBJ2-7; D perhaps matches TRBD1 (6 bases). CDR3 length: 11 amino acids. From germline, CDR1 is MNHNY and CDR2 SVGAGI (reference sequence). Trimming left V 5 bases short and J 5 bases short, with 7 bases between. The chain's CDR3 is CASSTGNEQYF. The DNA for the CDR3 is TGTGCCAGCAGTACAGGGAACGAGCAGTACTTC.

In its sample, this clonotype was seen many times. V usage is TRBV19 and J usage is TRBJ2-7; perhaps TRBD2 as D (7 bases). Trimming took off 6 bases at V and 6 bases at J, with 24 bases between the two ends. Germline CDR1 reads LNHDA; CDR2 reads SQIVND (reference sequence). The CDR3 covers 16 residues. The CDR3 spells CASSPHWGGFWGEQYF. The CDR3 nucleotides read TGTGCCAGTAGCCCTCACTGGGGGGGCTTTTGGGGCGAGCAGTACTTC.

This clonotype occurred a few times. The chain is built from TRBV6-2 or TRBV6-3 and TRBJ1-2, with 7 bases lining up with TRBD1. This CDR3 region has 18 residues. V lost 5 bases, J lost 3 bases, and 18 bases stayed unmatched. Germline loops: CDR1 MNHEY, CDR2 SVGEGT. In DNA form, the CDR3 reads TGTGCCAGCAGTAAACAGGTCAGGGGGAACGGCGGTGACTATGGCTACACCTTC. Amino acid sequence: CASSKQVRGNGGDYGYTF.

This clonotype was counted at least ten times. The V call is TRBV29-1, the J call TRBJ1-3; no definite D call. Germline V gene lookup returns CDR1 SQVTM and CDR2 ANQGSEA. Trimming shortened V by 6 bases and J by 0 bases, and 12 bases separated the two germline ends. The CDR3 has 14 residues. CDR3 nucleotides: TGCAGCGTGGCGATGATTAGCTCTGGAAACACCATATATTTT. Its translation is CSVAMISSGNTIYF.

In its sample, this clonotype was seen many times. This chain links TRBV5-1 with TRBJ2-1, with 7 bases identical to TRBD1. The CDR3 totals 12 residues. J was trimmed by 9 bases and V by 0 bases; bases with no gene match: 0. The germline V gene has CDR1 SGHRS and CDR2 YFSETQ. CDR3 in amino acids: CASSLDRGEQFF. As DNA, the CDR3 is TGCGCCAGCAGCTTGGACAGGGGTGAGCAGTTCTTC.

This clonotype was counted at least ten times. The chain carries TRBV30 and TRBJ1-6; D remains unclear. The germline V gene has CDR1 GTSNPN and CDR2 SVGIG (reference sequence). Trimming took off 1 base at V and 5 bases at J, with 9 bases between the two ends. The CDR3 spans 14 residues. This CDR3 reads CAWSGGQDNSPLHF. The CDR3 DNA reads TGTGCCTGGAGTGGCGGTCAGGATAATTCACCCCTCCACTTT. The full variable domain, completed using reference TRBV30 and TRBJ1-6, is SQTIHQWPATLVQPVGSPLSLECTVEGTSNPNLYWYRQAAGRGLQLLFYSVGIGQISSEVPQNLSASRPQDRQFILSSKKLLLSDSGFYLCAWSGGQDNSPLHFGNGTRLTVT.